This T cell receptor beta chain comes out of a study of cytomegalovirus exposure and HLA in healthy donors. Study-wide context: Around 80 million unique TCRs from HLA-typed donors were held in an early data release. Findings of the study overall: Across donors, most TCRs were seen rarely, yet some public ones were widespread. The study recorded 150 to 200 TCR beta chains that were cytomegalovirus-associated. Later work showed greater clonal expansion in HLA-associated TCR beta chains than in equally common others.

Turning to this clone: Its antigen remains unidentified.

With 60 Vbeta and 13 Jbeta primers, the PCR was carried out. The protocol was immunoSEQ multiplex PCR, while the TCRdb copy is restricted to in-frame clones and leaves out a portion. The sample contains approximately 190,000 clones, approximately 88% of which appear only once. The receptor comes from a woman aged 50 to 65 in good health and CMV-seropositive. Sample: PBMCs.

CDR3 residues: CSVRGGETDTQYF. The CDR3 nucleotides read TGCAGCGTTCGCGGGGGGGAGACAGATACGCAGTATTTT. J is TRBJ2-3 and V is TRBV29-1; 9 bases fit TRBD2. Germline V gene sequence: CDR1 SQVTM, CDR2 ANQGSEA. With 5 bases clipped from V and 3 bases from J, the junction kept 3 bases outside the gene matches. The CDR3 is 13 residues long.